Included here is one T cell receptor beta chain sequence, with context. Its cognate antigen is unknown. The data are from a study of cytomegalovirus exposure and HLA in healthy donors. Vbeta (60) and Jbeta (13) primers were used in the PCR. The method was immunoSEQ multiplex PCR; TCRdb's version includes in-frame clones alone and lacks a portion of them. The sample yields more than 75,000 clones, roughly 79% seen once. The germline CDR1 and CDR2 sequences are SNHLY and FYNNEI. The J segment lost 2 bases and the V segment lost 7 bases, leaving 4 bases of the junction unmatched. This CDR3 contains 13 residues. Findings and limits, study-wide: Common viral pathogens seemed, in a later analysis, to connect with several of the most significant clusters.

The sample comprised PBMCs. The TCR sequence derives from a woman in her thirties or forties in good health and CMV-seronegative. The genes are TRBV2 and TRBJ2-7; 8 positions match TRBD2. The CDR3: CASKPGGAYEQYF. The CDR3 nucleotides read TGTGCCAGCAAGCCCGGGGGGGCCTACGAGCAGTACTTC.